The 7 T cell receptor beta chains reported below all come from one sample, sequenced in a study of shared clonotypes between healthy human individuals. Sequenced by immunoSEQ multiplex PCR; TCRdb stores in-frame clones only, minus some. Of about 480,000 clones detected, about three quarters appear once; the ten largest clones hold approximately 13%. The sequencing sample was made of PBMCs. The receptors shown here come from a woman aged 40-49 years in good health. Some clones in this sample may be carry-over from other donors' samples.

The V gene is TRBV7-2, the J gene TRBJ1-5; D gene uncertain. The CDR3 contains 16 residues. Germline CDR1 is SGHTA and CDR2 is FQGNSA. The germline V and J ends were trimmed by 2 bases and 0 bases, with 11 bases remaining between them. CDR3 nucleotide sequence: TGTGCCAGCAGCTTAAATCCGGGCAATAGCAATCAGCCCCAGCATTTT. Translating gives CASSLNPGNSNQPQHF.

The chain joins TRBV7-9 to TRBJ1-1; possible D gene TRBD1, 5 bases. Germline loops: CDR1 SEHNR, CDR2 FQNEAQ (reference sequence). The V and J ends lost 3 bases and 1 base respectively, with 12 bases between them. The CDR3 totals 15 residues. The CDR3 region has the DNA TGTGCCAGCAGCTTGCAGGGCTTTGGGAACACTGAAGCTTTCTTT. Its translation is CASSLQGFGNTEAFF.

This sequence joins TRBV5-6 and TRBJ2-7; D gene unclear. V was clipped by 3 bases and J by 7 bases, with 14 bases between them. This CDR3 spans 13 amino acids. Per the germline V gene, CDR1 is SGHDT and CDR2 is YYEEEE. The CDR3 loop is CASSWGGAREQYF. Here the CDR3 DNA reads TGTGCCAGCAGCTGGGGTGGAGCGCGGGAGCAGTACTTC.

This clone occurred once. The genes are TRBV5-1 and TRBJ1-2; no clear D. This CDR3 contains 13 residues. Germline V gives CDR1 SGHRS, CDR2 YFSETQ. Between the trimmed V and J ends, which lost 1 base and 3 bases, there was a span of 7 bases. The CDR3 reads CASSLTRDYGYTF. In DNA form, the CDR3 reads TGCGCCAGCAGCTTGACTCGAGACTATGGCTACACCTTC.

The count of this clone is one. The chain has TRBV6-1 and TRBJ2-1, with 12 bases matching TRBD2. Germline trimming cut 10 bases from V and 2 bases from J; bases unmatched to any gene: 6. Germline V gene data show CDR1 as MNHNS and CDR2 as SASEGT. This CDR3 is 15 amino acids long. CDR3 bases: TGTGCCACCGAAAGACTAGCGGGAGCCTACAATGAGCAGTTCTTC. Translated, it gives CATERLAGAYNEQFF.

The chain carries TRBV7-6 and TRBJ2-7; D possibly corresponds to TRBD1 (5 bases). Trimming took off 1 base at V and 0 bases at J, with 7 bases between the two ends. CDR1 and CDR2 (germline): SGHVS, FNYEAQ. CDR3 length equals 14 residues. CDR3 in amino acids: CASSLGQISYEQYF. The CDR3 DNA is TGTGCCAGCAGCTTAGGACAGATCTCCTACGAGCAGTACTTC.

V usage is TRBV7-9 and J usage is TRBJ2-1; TRBD2 aligns across 7 bases. CDR3 size: 15 residues. Germline CDR1 SEHNR, CDR2 FQNEAQ (reference sequence). The J segment lost 8 bases and the V segment lost 1 base, leaving 8 bases of the junction unmatched. CDR3 sequence reads: CASSLGSGVIDEQFF. In DNA, the CDR3 is TGTGCCAGCAGCTTAGGGAGCGGGGTGATTGATGAGCAGTTCTTC. The whole variable domain, filled in from reference TRBV7-9 and TRBJ2-1, reads DTGVSQNPRHKITKRGQNVTFRCDPISEHNRLYWYRQTLGQGPEFLTYFQNEAQLEKSRLLSDRFSAERPKGSFSTLEIQRTEQGDSAMYLCASSLGSGVIDEQFFGPGTRLTVL.